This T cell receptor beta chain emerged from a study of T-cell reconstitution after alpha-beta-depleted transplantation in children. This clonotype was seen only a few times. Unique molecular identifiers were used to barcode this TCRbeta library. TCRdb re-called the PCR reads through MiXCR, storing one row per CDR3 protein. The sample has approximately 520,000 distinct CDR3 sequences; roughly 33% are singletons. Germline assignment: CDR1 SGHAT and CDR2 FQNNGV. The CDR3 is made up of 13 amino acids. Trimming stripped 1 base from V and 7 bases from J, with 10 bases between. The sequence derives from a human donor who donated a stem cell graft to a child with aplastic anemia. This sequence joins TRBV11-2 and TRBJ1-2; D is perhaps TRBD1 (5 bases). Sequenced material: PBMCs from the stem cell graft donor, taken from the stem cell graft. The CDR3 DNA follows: TGTGCCAGCAGCTTAGGGCAGGGTACTGGCTACACCTTC. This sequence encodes CASSLGQGTGYTF. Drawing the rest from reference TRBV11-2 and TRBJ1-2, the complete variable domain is EAGVAQSPRYKIIEKRQSVAFWCNPISGHATLYWYQQILGQGPKLLIQFQNNGVVDDSQLPKDRFSAERLKGVDSTLKIQPAKLEDSAVYLCASSLGQGTGYTFGSGTRLTVV.